Listed below are T cell receptor beta chains from one sample, sequenced in a study of graft-versus-host responses after intestinal transplantation. For these receptors, no antigen is known. TCRdb's copy holds only in-frame clones and misses some; the assay was immunoSEQ multiplex PCR. The table records more than 90,000 clones, 90% to 95% of them present only once. The sample consisted of unstimulated CD4+ T cells sorted from spleen or lymph node cells, taken before transplant. The receptors shown here come from a human donor who was the organ donor for an intestinal transplant. Each CDR3 is given with its conserved first and last residue. D genes are given only for firm matches. A clone size is listed for some rows: how often the clone was seen (once, few, many), or a class if it is expanded.

V	D	size	J	CDR3	DNA
TRBV10-3	-	few	TRBJ1-2	CAAKDRNYGYTF	TGTGCCGCCAAAGACAGGAATTATGGCTACACCTTC
TRBV10-3	-	-	TRBJ1-2	CAISGGLDYGYTF	TGTGCCATCAGTGGGGGGCTTGACTATGGCTACACCTTC
TRBV13	-	-	TRBJ1-1	CASSLPPGTEAFF	TGTGCCAGCAGCTTACCGCCAGGGACTGAAGCTTTCTTT
TRBV4-2	-	-	TRBJ1-2	CASSQDSASGGYTF	TGTGCCAGCAGCCAAGATTCGGCCAGCGGTGGCTACACCTTC
TRBV11-2	TRBD2	-	TRBJ2-1	CASSLSLLAGGYNEQFF	TGTGCCAGCAGCTTAAGTCTCCTAGCGGGGGGTTACAATGAGCAGTTCTTC
TRBV28	-	-	TRBJ1-1	CASSFGPGEAFF	TGTGCCAGCAGTTTTGGACCCGGTGAAGCTTTCTTT
TRBV5-5	TRBD2	few	TRBJ2-2	CASSATGLAGGLSTGELFF	TGTGCCAGCAGCGCAACGGGACTAGCGGGAGGGCTGAGCACCGGGGAGCTGTTTTTT
TRBV7-9	-	-	TRBJ2-5	CASSPPGSRAQETQYF	TGTGCCAGCAGCCCCCCCGGGTCTAGAGCCCAAGAGACCCAGTACTTC
TRBV5-5	-	-	TRBJ1-4	CASSLRAGTDEKLFF	TGTGCCAGCAGCTTGAGGGCAGGGACGGATGAAAAACTGTTTTTT
TRBV5-1	-	-	TRBJ1-2	CASSLEGSYGYTF	TGCGCCAGCAGCTTGGAAGGGTCTTATGGCTACACCTTC
TRBV4-1	TRBD2	-	TRBJ2-2	CASSHVPSGRLNTGELFF	TGCGCCAGCAGCCATGTCCCTAGCGGGAGACTCAACACCGGGGAGCTGTTTTTT
TRBV14	-	-	TRBJ2-3	CASSLADTQYF	TGTGCCAGCAGCCTGGCTGATACGCAGTATTTT
TRBV4-1	TRBD1	-	TRBJ2-3	CASSQLDTRDSRSSTDTQYF	TGCGCCAGCAGCCAACTGGACACCCGGGACAGTAGAAGTAGCACAGATACGCAGTATTTT
TRBV4-2	-	-	TRBJ1-5	CASSQDGNGPYSNQPQHF	TGTGCCAGCAGCCAAGATGGAAACGGCCCTTATAGCAATCAGCCCCAGCATTTT
TRBV7-9	-	-	TRBJ2-3	CASSTEASTDTQYF	TGTGCCAGCAGTACAGAGGCTAGCACAGATACGCAGTATTTT
TRBV6-1	-	-	TRBJ2-7	CASSEGAGFYEQYF	TGTGCCAGCAGTGAAGGGGCGGGATTCTACGAGCAGTACTTC
TRBV6-5	-	-	TRBJ2-1	CASTPTNYNEQFF	TGTGCCAGCACCCCGACTAACTACAATGAGCAGTTCTTC
TRBV4-3	-	-	TRBJ2-5	CASSQAIQETQYF	TGCGCCAGCAGCCAAGCGATCCAAGAGACCCAGTACTTC
TRBV4-1	-	-	TRBJ1-1	CASSQDAFGDAFF	TGCGCCAGCAGCCAAGATGCGTTTGGAGATGCTTTCTTT
TRBV5-4	TRBD1	few	TRBJ2-7	CASSWSTGGAYEQYF	TGTGCCAGCAGCTGGTCGACAGGGGGCGCCTACGAGCAGTACTTC
TRBV28	TRBD1	-	TRBJ2-7	CASSLLGQGEPEQYF	TGTGCCAGCAGTTTATTAGGACAGGGGGAACCCGAGCAGTACTTC
TRBV5-1	-	-	TRBJ2-7	CASSSGSSAATYEQYF	TGCGCCAGCAGCTCGGGTTCTAGCGCAGCCACCTACGAGCAGTACTTC
TRBV10-1	-	-	TRBJ2-1	CASSRDTYNEQFF	TGCGCCAGCAGTCGGGACACGTACAATGAGCAGTTCTTC
TRBV5-1	-	-	TRBJ2-5	CASSLPSEETQYF	TGCGCCAGCAGCTTACCCTCCGAAGAGACCCAGTACTTC
TRBV6-6	-	-	TRBJ1-5	CASKRDAADQPQHF	TGTGCCAGCAAACGGGACGCCGCGGATCAGCCCCAGCATTTT
TRBV10-3	-	-	TRBJ2-7	CAISVGSGFTYEQYF	TGTGCCATCAGTGTTGGAAGCGGGTTTACCTACGAGCAGTACTTC
TRBV5-1	TRBD2	-	TRBJ2-3	CASSLGLAGFTDTQYF	TGCGCCAGCAGCCTAGGCCTAGCGGGATTCACAGATACGCAGTATTTT
TRBV4-3	TRBD2	-	TRBJ2-7	CASSQIMTAGGFYEQYF	TGCGCCAGCAGCCAAATAATGACAGCGGGGGGATTCTACGAGCAGTACTTC
TRBV7-9	-	-	TRBJ1-1	CASSRREVMNTEAFF	TGTGCCAGCAGCCGGAGAGAAGTAATGAACACTGAAGCTTTCTTT